A single sample gave rise to the 30 T cell receptor beta chains below, sequenced in a study of blood T cell repertoires in COVID-19. TCRdb's table, derived via immunoSEQ multiplex PCR, lists solely in-frame clones and lacks some. The table lists 300,000 or so clones, around 86% of them singletons. Sample: PBMCs or T cells enriched from blood (not recorded which). The receptor source for this set is a middle-aged woman with acute COVID-19.

The chain joins TRBV27 to TRBJ2-7; the D gene is possibly TRBD2 (5 bases). This CDR3 comprises 14 residues. Germline V gives CDR1 MNHEY, CDR2 SMNVEV (reference sequence). The V gene lost 2 bases and the J gene lost 0 bases, with 8 bases spanning the gap. CDR3 sequence: CASSLSGFSYEQYF. CDR3 DNA sequence: TGTGCCAGCAGTTTAAGCGGCTTCTCCTACGAGCAGTACTTC.

The chain uses TRBV4-2 and TRBJ1-4; 7 positions agree with TRBD1. The CDR3 has 16 residues. CDR1 LGHNA and CDR2 YNFKEQ come from the germline V gene. V dropped 4 bases and J dropped 8; count of bases not matched to a gene: 13. The CDR3 region has the DNA TGTGCCAGCAGCCCAAACAGTGGGACAGAGTCAGAAAAACTGTTTTTT. Its protein product is CASSPNSGTESEKLFF.

The chain carries TRBV29-1 and TRBJ2-3; 8 bases align to TRBD1. V lost 6 bases to trimming and J lost 5 bases; unmatched junction nucleotides: 7. The germline gives CDR1 SQVTM, CDR2 ANQGSEA. The CDR3 length is 13 residues. In DNA, the CDR3 is TGCAGCGTAAGGACAGGGCGGGGAGATACGCAGTATTTT. This codes for CSVRTGRGDTQYF.

This CDR3 reads CASSYRTPGTGSTGELFF. The CDR3 bases are TGTGCCAGCAGTTACAGGACACCCGGGACAGGGTCGACCGGGGAGCTGTTTTTT. V is TRBV6-2 or TRBV6-3 and J is TRBJ2-2, with TRBD1 matching 9 bases. CDR1 MNHEY and CDR2 SVGEGT come from the germline V gene. The CDR3 has 18 amino acids. Trimming removed 2 bases from V and 5 bases from J; junction bases left unmatched: 12.

The rearrangement joins TRBV7-2 to TRBJ1-5; D is unresolved. The CDR3 runs 12 residues. Germline V CDR1 and CDR2: SGHTA, FQGNSA. Deletions cut 5 bases from V and 9 bases from J, with 11 bases between. CDR3 loop: CASSPLRGPQHF. The DNA for the CDR3 is TGTGCCAGCAGCCCCCTTCGGGGGCCCCAGCATTTT.

The J gene is TRBJ1-4, the V gene TRBV9; no definite D call. Germline CDR1 SGDLS, CDR2 YYNGEE. The CDR3 has 14 residues. Trimming pared 3 bases from V and 0 bases from J, leaving 6 bases between. The CDR3 is CASSETATNEKLFF. The CDR3, as DNA: TGTGCCAGCAGCGAAACAGCAACTAATGAAAAACTGTTTTTT.

The rearrangement links TRBV7-2 to TRBJ1-6; TRBD1 is a possible D gene (6 bases). The V and J ends lost 5 bases and 1 base respectively, with 9 bases between them. Germline V gene data show CDR1 as SGHTA and CDR2 as FQGNSA. The CDR3 consists of 15 residues. CDR3 sequence (DNA): TGTGCCAGCAGCACAAGGGGGTCCTATAATTCACCCCTCCACTTT. It yields the protein CASSTRGSYNSPLHF.

The chain has TRBV19 and TRBJ1-5, with 7 positions matching TRBD1. Germline V gene lookup returns CDR1 LNHDA and CDR2 SQIVND (reference sequence). This CDR3 comprises 17 residues. The V and J ends lost 7 bases and 0 bases, in that order; junction bases with no gene match: 12. CDR3 sequence reads: CASKGQGVLYSNQPQHF. CDR3 nucleotides: TGTGCCAGTAAAGGGCAGGGGGTACTTTATAGCAATCAGCCCCAGCATTTT. The full variable domain, rest sourced from reference TRBV19 and TRBJ1-5, is DGGITQSPKYLFRKEGQNVTLSCEQNLNHDAMYWYRQDPGQGLRLIYYSQIVNDFQKGDIAEGYSVSREKKESFPLTVTSAQKNPTAFYLCASKGQGVLYSNQPQHFGDGTRLSIL.

The rearrangement joins TRBV19 to TRBJ1-2; D possibly corresponds to TRBD1 (5 bases). Per germline, CDR1 LNHDA and CDR2 SQIVND (reference sequence). This CDR3 has 13 residues. V was pared by 3 bases and J by 6 bases, with 11 bases between. CDR3 nucleotides: TGTGCCAGTAGTATCCCCCAGGGAAATGGCTACACCTTC. This sequence encodes CASSIPQGNGYTF. Full variable domain (missing parts from reference TRBV19 and TRBJ1-2): DGGITQSPKYLFRKEGQNVTLSCEQNLNHDAMYWYRQDPGQGLRLIYYSQIVNDFQKGDIAEGYSVSREKKESFPLTVTSAQKNPTAFYLCASSIPQGNGYTFGSGTRLTVV.

This clone was counted ten times or more. The CDR3 sequence is CASTRSFTYEQYF. CDR3 DNA: TGTGCCAGCACTCGGTCATTTACCTACGAGCAGTACTTC. The V gene is TRBV2, the J gene TRBJ2-7; D remains ambiguous. The CDR3 totals 13 residues. Germline V lookup: CDR1 SNHLY, CDR2 FYNNEI. With 7 bases removed from V and 2 bases from J, the gap between germline ends came to 12 bases.

The chain has TRBV6-5 and TRBJ2-4; D perhaps matches TRBD2 (6 bases). The V end was cut by 6 bases, the J end by 8 bases, with 20 bases between. Germline loops: CDR1 MNHEY, CDR2 SVGAGI. There are 15 residues in the CDR3. CDR3 loop: CASRAWVAVGDIQYF. For the CDR3, the DNA is TGTGCCAGCAGGGCTTGGGTAGCGGTGGGGGACATTCAGTACTTC.

The V gene is TRBV25-1, the J gene TRBJ2-7; possibly TRBD2 for D (6 bases). The germline gives CDR1 MGHDK, CDR2 SYGVNS. V shed 1 base and J shed 4 bases, with 14 bases lying between them. The CDR3 spans 15 residues. The CDR3 region has the DNA TGTGCCAGCAGTGAATTGGGCGGGAACTATTACGAGCAGTACTTC. This sequence encodes CASSELGGNYYEQYF.

V is TRBV4-3 and J is TRBJ1-6; the D gene is possibly TRBD1 (5 bases). Trimming removed 3 bases from V and 9 bases from J, with 12 bases in between. Germline V gives CDR1 LGHNA, CDR2 YSLEER. The CDR3 covers 14 residues. The chain's CDR3 is CASSQGRGISPLHF. In DNA form, the CDR3 reads TGCGCCAGCAGCCAGGGGCGCGGAATTTCACCCCTCCACTTT.

The gene calls are TRBV5-6 and TRBJ2-6, with D unresolved. Looked up from germline, CDR1 is SGHDT and CDR2 is YYEEEE. Trimming cost V 0 bases and J 0 bases, with 7 bases left between them. The CDR3 contains 16 residues. The DNA of the CDR3 is TGTGCCAGCAGCTTGGATATGAGCTCTGGGGCCAACGTCCTGACTTTC. Translated: CASSLDMSSGANVLTF.

The chain uses TRBV7-9 and TRBJ1-1; TRBD1 matches 11 bases. CDR3 length: 16 residues. V trimming: 5 bases; J trimming: 0 bases; junction bases outside the gene matches: 5. Germline loops: CDR1 SEHNR, CDR2 FQNEAQ (reference sequence). CDR3 amino acids: CASSLGQGAMNTEAFF. CDR3 in DNA: TGTGCCAGCAGCCTAGGACAGGGGGCCATGAACACTGAAGCTTTCTTT.

The V call is TRBV5-4, the J call TRBJ2-1; tentative D call: TRBD1 (5 bases). Germline CDR1 SGHNT, CDR2 YYREEE (reference sequence). The CDR3 runs 16 residues. The germline V and J ends were trimmed by 4 bases and 0 bases, with 14 bases remaining between them. CDR3 bases: TGTGCCAGCAGCCCCAGGGTGGTGAGCTCCTACAATGAGCAGTTCTTC. This encodes CASSPRVVSSYNEQFF.

The CDR3 spells CASRIIAGPSYEQYF. Here the CDR3 DNA reads TGTGCCAGCAGGATTATAGCGGGGCCTTCCTACGAGCAGTACTTC. The J gene is TRBJ2-7, the V gene TRBV28, with 8 positions matching TRBD2. V lost 6 bases to trimming and J lost 1 base; unmatched junction nucleotides: 8. This CDR3 has 15 residues. Germline loops: CDR1 MDHEN, CDR2 SYDVKM. Combining the CDR3 with reference TRBV28 and TRBJ2-7 gives the whole variable domain DVKVTQSSRYLVKRTGEKVFLECVQDMDHENMFWYRQDPGLGLRLIYFSYDVKMKEKGDIPEGYSVSREKKERFSLILESASTNQTSMYLCASRIIAGPSYEQYFGPGTRLTVT.

About this clone: This same CDR3 is encoded by further DNA sequences in the sample. The rearrangement uses TRBV29-1 and TRBJ1-5, with D uncertain. Germline CDR1 SQVTM, CDR2 ANQGSEA. V gave up 3 bases and J gave up 0 bases, with 6 bases separating them. The CDR3 consists of 13 residues. In nucleotides, the CDR3 is TGCAGCGTTGAGGAGAATAGCAATCAGCCCCAGCATTTT. Protein product: CSVEENSNQPQHF.

This sequence joins TRBV7-2 and TRBJ2-1; tentatively, D is TRBD2 (5 bases). The CDR3 loop spans 14 amino acids. Germline V gene lookup returns CDR1 SGHTA and CDR2 FQGNSA. The V and J ends lost 5 bases and 6 bases respectively, with 14 bases between them. CDR3 bases: TGTGCCAGCAGCGCGGGCCGCGTGGGCAATGAGCAGTTCTTC. Protein sequence: CASSAGRVGNEQFF.

This clone has just a few counts. The J gene is TRBJ1-4, the V gene TRBV19; possibly TRBD1 for D (6 bases). The CDR3 extends over 15 amino acids. V was pared by 7 bases and J by 0 bases, with 12 bases between. CDR1 and CDR2 (germline): LNHDA, SQIVND (reference sequence). This CDR3 reads CASNRGTTTNEKLFF. The CDR3 DNA follows: TGTGCCAGTAATCGAGGGACAACAACTAATGAAAAACTGTTTTTT.

The V call is TRBV2, the J call TRBJ1-4; D not certain. This CDR3 is 14 amino acids long. The ends were cut back, 4 bases at V and 7 bases at J, with 13 bases in the middle. Germline V gene data show CDR1 as SNHLY and CDR2 as FYNNEI. CDR3 loop: CASSGPGGSEKLFF. DNA of the CDR3: TGTGCCAGCAGTGGGCCCGGAGGAAGTGAAAAACTGTTTTTT.

The rearrangement links TRBV9 to TRBJ1-2, with D hard to call. With 1 base removed from V and 6 bases from J, the gap between germline ends came to 16 bases. CDR1 is SGDLS and CDR2 is YYNGEE in the germline V gene. CDR3 length: 15 residues. The CDR3 is CASSVSPSDTNGYTF. The CDR3 DNA follows: TGTGCCAGCAGCGTAAGCCCCAGTGACACAAATGGCTACACCTTC.

The chain combines TRBV27 with TRBJ1-6; 9 bases match TRBD1. Germline CDR1 and CDR2: MNHEY and SMNVEV (reference sequence). The CDR3 covers 15 residues. J lost 10 bases, V lost 3 bases, and 7 bases had no gene match. The CDR3 nucleotides are TGTGCCAGCAGTTTTTGGGACAGGGCTGAATCACCCCTCCACTTT. Its protein product is CASSFWDRAESPLHF.

The table lists this clone with many counts. This sequence joins TRBV6-5 and TRBJ2-7; 7 positions agree with TRBD2. The germline V gene encodes CDR1 MNHEY and CDR2 SVGAGI. V trimming: 5 bases; J trimming: 2 bases; junction bases outside the gene matches: 9. The CDR3 extends over 15 amino acids. The CDR3 region is CASSPIPGGTYEQYF. The CDR3 region has the DNA TGTGCCAGCAGTCCCATACCCGGGGGGACCTACGAGCAGTACTTC.

The chain joins TRBV9 to TRBJ1-3, with D perhaps TRBD1 (5 bases). V was pared by 3 bases and J by 0 bases, with 13 bases between. The V gene's germline CDR1 is SGDLS and CDR2 YYNGEE. The CDR3 loop spans 16 amino acids. This CDR3 reads CASSGKQEYSGNTIYF. CDR3 in DNA: TGTGCCAGCAGCGGAAAACAGGAGTACTCTGGAAACACCATATATTTT.

This chain joins TRBV5-4 and TRBJ1-6; 10 nucleotides match TRBD1. The CDR3 extends over 17 amino acids. Germline V gene data show CDR1 as SGHNT and CDR2 as YYREEE (reference sequence). J was trimmed by 6 bases and V by 3 bases; bases with no gene match: 9. The CDR3 DNA follows: TGTGCCAGCAGCTCCCCGACAGGGGGCCGGAGTAATTCACCCCTCCACTTT. Translated: CASSSPTGGRSNSPLHF.

The rearrangement uses TRBV10-3 and TRBJ2-3, with 7 bases identical to TRBD1. Germline loops: CDR1 ENHRY, CDR2 SYGVKD. The V gene end was trimmed by 8 bases and the J gene end by 4 bases; junction bases not matched to a gene: 3. This CDR3 has 12 amino acids. The CDR3 DNA sequence: TGTGCCATCGGCGACAGGGCAGATACGCAGTATTTT. Residues: CAIGDRADTQYF.

The genes are TRBV6-5 and TRBJ2-5, with 8 bases aligning to TRBD1. There are 14 residues in the CDR3. With V trimmed by 4 bases and J by 2 bases, 3 bases remained unmatched. Germline CDR1 and CDR2: MNHEY and SVGAGI. CDR3 sequence reads: CASSSYRGQETQYF. The CDR3 nucleotides are TGTGCCAGCAGTTCCTACAGGGGGCAAGAGACCCAGTACTTC.

This clone has a single count. The chain has TRBV6-2 or TRBV6-3 and TRBJ2-2, with 12 bases lining up with TRBD2. Germline CDR1 MNHEY, CDR2 SVGEGT. Trimming removed 0 bases from V and 7 bases from J; junction bases left unmatched: 6. This CDR3 contains 17 residues. The CDR3: CASSYSTSGRSGGELFF. In DNA form, the CDR3 reads TGTGCCAGCAGTTACTCGACTAGCGGGAGATCTGGCGGGGAGCTGTTTTTT.

The chain carries TRBV28 and TRBJ1-1, with 10 nucleotides matching TRBD1. CDR3 length: 18 amino acids. Per germline, CDR1 MDHEN and CDR2 SYDVKM. V was pared by 8 bases and J by 3 bases, with 18 bases of the junction left unmatched. The CDR3 is CASGKGVGQGYSYTEAFF. In DNA form, the CDR3 reads TGTGCCAGCGGAAAAGGGGTGGGACAGGGGTATTCGTACACTGAAGCTTTCTTT.